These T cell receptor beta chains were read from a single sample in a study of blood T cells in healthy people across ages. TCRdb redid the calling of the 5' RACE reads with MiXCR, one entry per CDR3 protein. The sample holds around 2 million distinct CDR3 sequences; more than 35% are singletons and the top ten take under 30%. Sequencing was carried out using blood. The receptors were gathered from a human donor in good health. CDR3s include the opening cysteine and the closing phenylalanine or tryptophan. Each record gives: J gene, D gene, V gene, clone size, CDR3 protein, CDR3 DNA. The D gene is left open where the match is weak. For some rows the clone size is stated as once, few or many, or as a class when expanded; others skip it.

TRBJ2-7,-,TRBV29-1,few,CSAAKGGNYEQYF,TGCAGCGCCGCTAAAGGCGGCAACTACGAGCAGTACTTC
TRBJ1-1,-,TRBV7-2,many,CASSLASGNTEAFF,TGTGCCAGCAGCTTAGCTTCCGGGAACACTGAAGCTTTCTTT
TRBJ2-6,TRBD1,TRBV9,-,CASSPGTGSLSGANVLTF,TGTGCCAGCAGCCCAGGGACAGGGAGTCTGTCTGGGGCCAACGTCCTGACTTTC
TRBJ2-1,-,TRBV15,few,CATSRVPAGNEQFF,TGTGCCACCAGCAGAGTCCCCGCGGGCAATGAGCAGTTCTTC
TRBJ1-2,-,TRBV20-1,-,CSAFRDTSNYGYTF,TGCAGTGCCTTCCGGGACACCTCTAACTATGGCTACACCTTC
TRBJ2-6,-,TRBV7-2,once,CASSLRKEANVLTF,TGTGCCAGCAGCCTCAGAAAGGAGGCCAACGTCCTGACTTTC
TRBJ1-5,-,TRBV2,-,CASSLRAGGSNQPQHF,-
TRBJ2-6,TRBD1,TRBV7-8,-,CASSLMRGTGPSSGANVLTF,TGTGCCAGCAGCTTAATGCGTGGGACAGGGCCTTCCTCTGGGGCCAACGTCCTGACTTTC
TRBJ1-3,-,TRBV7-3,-,CASSRLQGSGNTIYF,TGTGCCAGCAGCCGTCTCCAGGGGTCTGGAAACACCATATATTTT
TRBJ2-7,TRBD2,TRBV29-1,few,CSVEGSGENNEQYF,TGCAGCGTCGAAGGTAGCGGGGAAAACAATGAGCAGTACTTC
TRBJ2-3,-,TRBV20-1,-,CSAPFESTDTQYF,TGCAGTGCCCCATTTGAGAGCACAGATACGCAGTATTTT
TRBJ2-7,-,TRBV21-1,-,CASSLLGTDTYEQYF,TGTGCCAGCAGCCTCCTGGGGACAGATACCTACGAGCAGTACTTC
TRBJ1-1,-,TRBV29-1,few,CSVGQARYTEAFF,TGCAGCGTGGGACAAGCCCGATACACTGAAGCTTTCTTT
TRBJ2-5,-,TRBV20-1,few,CSAKNRLGQETQYF,TGCAGTGCTAAGAACCGCCTCGGCCAAGAGACCCAGTACTTC
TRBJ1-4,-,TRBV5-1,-,CASSLEVGKLFF,TGCGCCAGCAGCTTGGAGGTGGGAAAACTGTTTTTT
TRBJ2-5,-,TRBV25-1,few,CATGPRNQETQYF,TGTGCCACCGGACCTCGAAATCAAGAGACCCAGTACTTC
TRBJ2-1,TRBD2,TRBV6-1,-,CAATVGGDYYNEQFF,TGTGCCGCGACAGTGGGGGGGGACTACTACAATGAGCAGTTCTTC
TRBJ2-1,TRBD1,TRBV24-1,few,CATSESGGNEQFF,TGTGCCACCAGTGAATCAGGGGGCAATGAGCAGTTCTTC
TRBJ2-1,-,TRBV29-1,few,CSARFGEQFF,TGCAGCGCCCGTTTTGGGGAGCAGTTCTTC
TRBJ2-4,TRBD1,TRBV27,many,CASSPRGTLAKNIQYF,TGTGCCAGCAGCCCCAGGGGGACCTTAGCCAAAAACATTCAGTACTTC
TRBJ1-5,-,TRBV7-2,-,CASSLQGSYGQPQHF,TGTGCCAGCAGCTTACAGGGGAGTTACGGTCAGCCCCAGCATTTT
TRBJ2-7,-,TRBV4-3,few,CASSQITGQNSYEQYF,TGCGCCAGCAGCCAAATAACAGGGCAAAACTCCTACGAGCAGTACTTC
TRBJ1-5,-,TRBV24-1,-,CATSEPGQNQPQHF,TGTGCCACCAGTGAACCAGGGCAGAATCAGCCCCAGCATTTT
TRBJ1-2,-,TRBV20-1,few,CSPRQGDYGYTF,TGCAGTCCCCGGCAGGGCGACTATGGCTACACCTTC
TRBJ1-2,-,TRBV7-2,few,CAGSLEVSYGYTF,TGTGCCGGCAGCTTAGAGGTTTCCTATGGCTACACCTTC
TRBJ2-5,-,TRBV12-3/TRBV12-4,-,CASSSRGKETQYF,TGTGCCAGCAGTTCTAGGGGGAAAGAGACCCAGTACTTC
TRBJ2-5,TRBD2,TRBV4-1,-,CASSQDRLAGGQETQYF,TGCGCCAGCAGCCAAGATCGACTAGCGGGGGGGCAAGAGACCCAGTACTTC
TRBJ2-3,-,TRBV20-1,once,CSGVSTDTQYF,TGCAGTGGCGTTAGCACAGATACGCAGTATTTT
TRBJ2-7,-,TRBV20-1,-,CSARLAGRSYEQYF,TGCAGTGCTAGACTCGCGGGGCGGTCCTACGAGCAGTACTTC
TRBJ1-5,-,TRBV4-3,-,CASSQDRREGPQHF,TGCGCCAGCAGCCAAGATAGAAGGGAAGGTCCCCAGCATTTT
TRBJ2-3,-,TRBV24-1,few,CATSDSRSTDTQYF,TGTGCCACCAGTGATTCCCGATCTACAGATACGCAGTATTTT
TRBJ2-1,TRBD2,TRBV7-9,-,CASSSKRGLYNEQFF,TGTGCCAGCAGCTCCAAGCGGGGGCTCTACAATGAGCAGTTCTTC
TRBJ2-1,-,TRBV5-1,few,CASSLSSPSYNEQFF,TGCGCCAGCAGCTTGTCCTCCCCCTCCTACAATGAGCAGTTCTTC
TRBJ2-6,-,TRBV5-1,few,CASSLHEEGRAGANVLTF,TGCGCCAGCAGCTTGCACGAGGAGGGGCGAGCCGGGGCCAACGTCCTGACTTTC
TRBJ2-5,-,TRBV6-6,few,CASSAGAEVETQYF,TGTGCCAGCAGCGCAGGGGCCGAGGTGGAGACCCAGTACTTC
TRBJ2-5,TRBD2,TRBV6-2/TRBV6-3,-,CASSERPGALSGGAAKTQYF,TGTGCCAGCAGTGAGAGGCCCGGGGCTCTAAGCGGGGGGGCGGCGAAGACCCAGTACTTC
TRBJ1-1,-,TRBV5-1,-,CASSLDRESTEAFF,TGCGCCAGCAGCTTGGACAGGGAATCCACTGAAGCTTTCTTT
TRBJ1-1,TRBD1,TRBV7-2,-,CASSSNRGLTEAFF,TGTGCCAGCAGCTCGAACAGGGGGCTCACTGAAGCTTTCTTT
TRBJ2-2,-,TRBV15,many,CATSWRYTGELFF,TGTGCCACCAGCTGGAGATACACCGGGGAGCTGTTTTTT
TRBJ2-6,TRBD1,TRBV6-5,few,CASSYLDRALSGANVLTF,TGTGCCAGCAGTTACCTGGACAGGGCCCTCTCTGGGGCCAACGTCCTGACTTTC
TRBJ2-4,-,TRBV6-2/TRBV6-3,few,CASSRLSIQYF,TGTGCCAGCAGCCGGCTGAGCATTCAGTACTTC
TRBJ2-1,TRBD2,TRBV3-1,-,CASSPIRTSGGKNEQFF,TGTGCCAGCAGTCCTATCCGGACTAGCGGGGGTAAGAATGAGCAGTTCTTC
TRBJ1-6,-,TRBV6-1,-,CASSDRGDSSYNSPLHF,TGTGCCAGCAGTGACCGGGGGGATAGCTCCTATAATTCACCCCTCCACTTT
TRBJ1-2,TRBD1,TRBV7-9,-,CASSLQGAPGYTF,TGTGCCAGCAGCCTCCAGGGGGCGCCCGGCTACACCTTC
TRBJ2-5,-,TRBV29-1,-,CSVDPGVRETQYF,TGCAGCGTTGACCCAGGGGTACGGGAGACCCAGTACTTC
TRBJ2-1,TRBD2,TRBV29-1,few,CSVEERGVNNEQFF,TGCAGCGTTGAAGAGCGGGGGGTGAACAATGAGCAGTTCTTC
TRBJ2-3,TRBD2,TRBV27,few,CASSSYGTSGARGTDTQYF,TGTGCCAGCAGTTCGTACGGGACTAGCGGGGCGAGAGGCACAGATACGCAGTATTTT
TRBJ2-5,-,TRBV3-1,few,CASSRGTETQYF,TGTGCCAGCAGCCGCGGAACGGAGACCCAGTACTTC
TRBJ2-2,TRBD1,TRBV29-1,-,CSVLFRDRGNTGELFF,TGCAGCGTACTCTTCCGGGACAGGGGGAACACCGGGGAGCTGTTTTTT
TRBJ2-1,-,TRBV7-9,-,CASILETPKFYNEQFF,TGTGCCAGCATCCTCGAAACACCTAAATTCTACAATGAGCAGTTCTTC